This is a list of T cell receptor beta chains from one sample in a study of cytomegalovirus exposure and HLA in healthy donors. The repertoire was sequenced with immunoSEQ multiplex PCR; TCRdb's copy has only in-frame clones and lacks some. In the table there are around 160,000 clones, 70% to 80% of which are singletons. The material sequenced was PBMCs. The receptors originated from a woman aged 40 to 50 in good health and CMV-seronegative. Both conserved end residues are trimmed from each CDR3.

>TRBV4-2|TRBJ1-4
ASSQGSLEKLF
>TRBV11-2|TRBJ2-5
ASSQGGGRETQY
>TRBV2|TRBJ2-7
ASSSGTGGDNEQY
>TRBV9|TRBJ1-2
ASSVHQGIDYGYT
>TRBV7-8|TRBJ1-1
ASSFWRAEAF
>TRBV13|TRBJ1-2
ASSPTSLRTGGAGGYT
>TRBV11-2|TRBJ2-1
ASRGMLAGVGYNEQF
>TRBV9|TRBJ2-2
ASSVAGQNTGELF
>TRBV5-6|TRBJ1-3
ASSVGGGGNTIY
>TRBV2|TRBJ2-7
ASSPSDEQY
>TRBV7-9|TRBJ2-2
ASSPTSGSTGELF
>TRBV6-5|TRBJ2-1
ASSYRRDGVRNEQF